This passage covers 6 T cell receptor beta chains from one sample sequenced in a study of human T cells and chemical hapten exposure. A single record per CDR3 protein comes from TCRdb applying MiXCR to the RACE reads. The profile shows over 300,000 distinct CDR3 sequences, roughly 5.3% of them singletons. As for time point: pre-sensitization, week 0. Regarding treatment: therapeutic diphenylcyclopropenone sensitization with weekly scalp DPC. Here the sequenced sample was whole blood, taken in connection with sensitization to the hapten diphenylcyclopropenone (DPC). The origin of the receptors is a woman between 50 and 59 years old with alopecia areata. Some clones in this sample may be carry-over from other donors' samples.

The CDR3: CASSPRRVGGLEQYF. The DNA of the CDR3 is TGTGCCAGCAGCCCCCGTCGGGTCGGGGGCTTGGAGCAGTACTTC. The rearrangement joins TRBV11-2 to TRBJ2-7; D tentatively reads TRBD1 or TRBD2 (6 bases each). Germline V gene data show CDR1 as SGHAT and CDR2 as FQNNGV. Trimming cost V 5 bases and J 7 bases, with 21 bases left between them. This CDR3 has 15 residues.

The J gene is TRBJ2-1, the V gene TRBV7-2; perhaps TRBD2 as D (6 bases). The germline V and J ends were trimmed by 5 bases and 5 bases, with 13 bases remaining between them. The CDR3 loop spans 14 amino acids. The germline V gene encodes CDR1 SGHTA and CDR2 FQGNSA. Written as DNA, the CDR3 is TGTGCCAGCAGCCTTCCTTTAGCGGACAATGAGCAGTTCTTC. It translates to CASSLPLADNEQFF.

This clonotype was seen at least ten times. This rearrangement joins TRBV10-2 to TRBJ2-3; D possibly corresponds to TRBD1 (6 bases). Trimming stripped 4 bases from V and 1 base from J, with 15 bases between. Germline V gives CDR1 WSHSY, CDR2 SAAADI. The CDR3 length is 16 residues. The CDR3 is CASSGGYRVGTDTQYF. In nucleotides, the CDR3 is TGCGCCAGCAGTGGGGGCTACAGGGTTGGCACAGATACGCAGTATTTT.

In nucleotides, the CDR3 is TGTGCCAGCAGCCGGAGGGGGGGCGGGTCCGGGGAGCTGTTTTTT. Amino acids: CASSRRGGGSGELFF. The chain employs TRBV6-5 and TRBJ2-2; weak D call: TRBD2 (7 bases). V gave up 6 bases and J gave up 6 bases, with 17 bases separating them. Germline V gene sequence: CDR1 MNHEY, CDR2 SVGAGI. The CDR3 length is 15 residues.

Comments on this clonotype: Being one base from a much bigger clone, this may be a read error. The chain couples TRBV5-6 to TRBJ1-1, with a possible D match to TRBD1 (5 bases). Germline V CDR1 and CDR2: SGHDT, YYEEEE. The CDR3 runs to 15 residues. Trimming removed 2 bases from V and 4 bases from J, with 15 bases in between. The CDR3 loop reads CASSFRVREITEAFF. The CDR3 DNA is TGTGCCAGCAGCTTCCGGGTCAGGGAGATCACTGAAGCTTTCTTT.

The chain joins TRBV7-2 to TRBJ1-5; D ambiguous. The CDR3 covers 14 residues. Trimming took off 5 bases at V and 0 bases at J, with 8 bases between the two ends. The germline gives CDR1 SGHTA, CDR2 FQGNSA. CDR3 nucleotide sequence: TGTGCCAGCAGCCCACGGGCTAGCAATCAGCCCCAGCATTTT. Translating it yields CASSPRASNQPQHF.